This T cell receptor (beta chain) was documented in a study of blood T cells in healthy people across ages. The use of a sample-barcoded 5' primer and a J-beta primer mix characterized a second PCR of roughly 6 to 11 cycles. TCRdb used MiXCR to reprocess the 5' RACE reads, holding one entry per CDR3 protein. The data hold approximately 780,000 distinct CDR3 sequences, with 25% to 30% observed a single time. The data were also submitted as part of a second study, on T cells of mothers and their children.

The sequencing sample was made of blood. The clonotype originates from a boy between 5 and 17 years old in good health.

The CDR3 DNA reads as TGCAGTGCTGCACAGGGGAGGGACACTGAAGCTTTCTTT. This codes for CSAAQGRDTEAFF. V and J are TRBV20-1 and TRBJ1-1, with 7 bases fitting TRBD1. The junction had 6 bases not matched to a gene; V was cut back by 5 bases and J by 3 bases. Germline V lookup: CDR1 DFQATT, CDR2 SNEGSKA (reference sequence). This CDR3 comprises 13 residues.